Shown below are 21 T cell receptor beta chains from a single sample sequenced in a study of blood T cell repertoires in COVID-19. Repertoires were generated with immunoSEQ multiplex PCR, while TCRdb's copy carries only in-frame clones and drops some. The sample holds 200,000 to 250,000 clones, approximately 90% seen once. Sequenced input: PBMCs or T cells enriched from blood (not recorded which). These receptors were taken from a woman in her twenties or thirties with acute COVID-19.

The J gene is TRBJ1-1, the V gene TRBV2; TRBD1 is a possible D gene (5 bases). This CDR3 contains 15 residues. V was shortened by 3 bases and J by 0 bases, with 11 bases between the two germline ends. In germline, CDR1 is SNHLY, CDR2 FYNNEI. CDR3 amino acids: CASSDQGTMNTEAFF. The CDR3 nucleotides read TGTGCCAGCAGTGACCAGGGAACGATGAACACTGAAGCTTTCTTT.

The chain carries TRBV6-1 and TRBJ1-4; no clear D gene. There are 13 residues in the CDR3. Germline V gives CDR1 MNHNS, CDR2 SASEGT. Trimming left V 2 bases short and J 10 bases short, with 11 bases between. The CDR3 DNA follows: TGTGCCAGCAGTGAATCGGTCGAATTAAAACTGTTTTTT. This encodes CASSESVELKLFF.

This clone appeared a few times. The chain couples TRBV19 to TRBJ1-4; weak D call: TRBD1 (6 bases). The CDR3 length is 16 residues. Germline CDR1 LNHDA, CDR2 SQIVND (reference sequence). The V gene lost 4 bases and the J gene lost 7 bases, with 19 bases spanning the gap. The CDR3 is CASSKGEGALSEKLFF. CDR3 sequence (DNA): TGTGCCAGTAGTAAGGGGGAAGGGGCGCTGTCTGAAAAACTGTTTTTT.

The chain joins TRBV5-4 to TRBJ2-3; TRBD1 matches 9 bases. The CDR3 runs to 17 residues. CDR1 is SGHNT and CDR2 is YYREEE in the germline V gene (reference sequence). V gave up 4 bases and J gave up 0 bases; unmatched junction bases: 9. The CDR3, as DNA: TGTGCCAGCAGCCTGTTACAGGGGGCGGAAAGCACAGATACGCAGTATTTT. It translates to CASSLLQGAESTDTQYF.

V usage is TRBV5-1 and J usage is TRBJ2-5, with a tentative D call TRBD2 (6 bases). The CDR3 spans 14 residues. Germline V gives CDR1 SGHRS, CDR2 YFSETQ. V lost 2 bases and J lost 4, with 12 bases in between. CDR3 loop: CASSLPAGPETQYF. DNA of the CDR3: TGCGCCAGCAGCTTACCGGCGGGACCAGAGACCCAGTACTTC. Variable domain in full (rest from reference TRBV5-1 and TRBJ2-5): KAGVTQTPRYLIKTRGQQVTLSCSPISGHRSVSWYQQTPGQGLQFLFEYFSETQRNKGNFPGRFSGRQFSNSRSEMNVSTLELGDSALYLCASSLPAGPETQYFGPGTRLLVL.

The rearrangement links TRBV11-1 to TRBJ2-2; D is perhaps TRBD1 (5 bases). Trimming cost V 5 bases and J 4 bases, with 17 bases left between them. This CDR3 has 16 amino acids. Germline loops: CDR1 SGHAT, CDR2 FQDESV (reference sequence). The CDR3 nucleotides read TGTGCCAGCAGCCCGAGTCCCGGCAGGGTCACCGGGGAGCTGTTTTTT. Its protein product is CASSPSPGRVTGELFF.

This CDR3 reads CASSQEDPFGAGAADTQYF. The CDR3 DNA follows: TGTGCCAGCAGCCAAGAAGATCCTTTTGGAGCGGGAGCGGCAGATACGCAGTATTTT. V is TRBV14 and J is TRBJ2-3; 8 bases are shared with TRBD2. J gave up 4 bases and V 0 bases, and 15 bases lay outside the gene matches. This CDR3 is 19 amino acids long. Germline assignment: CDR1 SGHDN and CDR2 FVKESK.

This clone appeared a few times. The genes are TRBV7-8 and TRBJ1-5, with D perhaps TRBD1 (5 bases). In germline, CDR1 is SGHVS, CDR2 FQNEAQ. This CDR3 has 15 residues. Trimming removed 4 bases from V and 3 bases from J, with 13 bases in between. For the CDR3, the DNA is TGTGCCAGCAGCTCAAAAGACAGTTTCAATCAGCCCCAGCATTTT. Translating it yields CASSSKDSFNQPQHF.

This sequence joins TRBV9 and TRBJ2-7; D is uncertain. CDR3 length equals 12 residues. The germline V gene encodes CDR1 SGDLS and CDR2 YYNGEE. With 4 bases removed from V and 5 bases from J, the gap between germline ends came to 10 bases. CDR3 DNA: TGTGCCAGCAGCCTCGGGTCAGACGAGCAGTACTTC. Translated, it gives CASSLGSDEQYF.

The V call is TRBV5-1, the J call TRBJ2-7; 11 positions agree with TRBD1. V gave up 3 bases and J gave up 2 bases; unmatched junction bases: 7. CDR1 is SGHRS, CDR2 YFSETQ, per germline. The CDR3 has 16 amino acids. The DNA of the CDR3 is TGCGCCAGCAGCTCCGGCGCGGGACAGGGGGCCTACGAGCAGTACTTC. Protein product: CASSSGAGQGAYEQYF. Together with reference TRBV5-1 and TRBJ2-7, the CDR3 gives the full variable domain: KAGVTQTPRYLIKTRGQQVTLSCSPISGHRSVSWYQQTPGQGLQFLFEYFSETQRNKGNFPGRFSGRQFSNSRSEMNVSTLELGDSALYLCASSSGAGQGAYEQYFGPGTRLTVT.

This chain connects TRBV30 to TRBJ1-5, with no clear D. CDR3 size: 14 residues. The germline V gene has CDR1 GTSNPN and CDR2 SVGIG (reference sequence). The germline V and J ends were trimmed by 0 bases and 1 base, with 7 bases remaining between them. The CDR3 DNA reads TGTGCCTGGAGTGTATCGGGAAGCAATCAGCCCCAGCATTTT. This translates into CAWSVSGSNQPQHF.

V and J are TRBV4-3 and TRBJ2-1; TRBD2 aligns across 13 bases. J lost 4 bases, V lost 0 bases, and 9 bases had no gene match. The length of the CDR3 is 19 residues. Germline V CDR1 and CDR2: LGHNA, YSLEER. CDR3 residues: CASSQEGLAGLYKYNEQFF. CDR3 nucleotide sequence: TGCGCCAGCAGCCAAGAGGGACTAGCGGGACTATATAAATACAATGAGCAGTTCTTC.

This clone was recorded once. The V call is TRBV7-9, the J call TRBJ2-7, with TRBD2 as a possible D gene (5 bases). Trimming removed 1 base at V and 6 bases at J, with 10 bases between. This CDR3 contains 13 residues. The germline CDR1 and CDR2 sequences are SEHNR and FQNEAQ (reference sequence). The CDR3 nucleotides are TGTGCCAGCAGCTTAGGGGGAGCGGCCGAGCAGTACTTC. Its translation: CASSLGGAAEQYF.

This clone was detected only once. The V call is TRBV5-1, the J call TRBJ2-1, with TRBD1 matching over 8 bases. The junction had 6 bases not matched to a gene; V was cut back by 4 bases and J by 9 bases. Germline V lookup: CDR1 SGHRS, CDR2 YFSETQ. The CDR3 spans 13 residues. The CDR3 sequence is CASSPQGAIEQFF. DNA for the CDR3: TGCGCCAGCAGCCCCCAGGGGGCTATTGAGCAGTTCTTC.

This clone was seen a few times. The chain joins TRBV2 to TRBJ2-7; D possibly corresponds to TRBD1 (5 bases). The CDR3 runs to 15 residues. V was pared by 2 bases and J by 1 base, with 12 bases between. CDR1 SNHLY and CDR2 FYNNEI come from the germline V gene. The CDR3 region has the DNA TGTGCCAGCAGTGAAAAGGGGCCACCGTCCTACGAGCAGTACTTC. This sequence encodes CASSEKGPPSYEQYF.

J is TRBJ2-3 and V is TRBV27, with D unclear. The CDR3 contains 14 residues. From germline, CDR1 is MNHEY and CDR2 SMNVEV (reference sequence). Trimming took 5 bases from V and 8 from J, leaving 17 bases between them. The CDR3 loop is CASSLDLAPGTQYF. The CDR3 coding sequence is TGTGCCAGCAGTCTCGACCTGGCACCGGGTACGCAGTATTTT.

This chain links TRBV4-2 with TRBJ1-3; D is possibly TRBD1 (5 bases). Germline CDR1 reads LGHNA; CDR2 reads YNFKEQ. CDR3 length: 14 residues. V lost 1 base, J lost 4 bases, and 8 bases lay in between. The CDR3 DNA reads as TGTGCCAGCAGCCAAGGGGCAGGGGGAAACACCATATATTTT. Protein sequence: CASSQGAGGNTIYF.

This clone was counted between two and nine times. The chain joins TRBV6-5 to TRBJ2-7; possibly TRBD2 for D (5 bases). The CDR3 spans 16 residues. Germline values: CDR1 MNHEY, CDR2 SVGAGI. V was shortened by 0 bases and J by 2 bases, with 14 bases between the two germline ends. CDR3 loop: CASSYSRGPGTYEQYF. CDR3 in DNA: TGTGCCAGCAGTTACTCCCGCGGGCCAGGCACCTACGAGCAGTACTTC.

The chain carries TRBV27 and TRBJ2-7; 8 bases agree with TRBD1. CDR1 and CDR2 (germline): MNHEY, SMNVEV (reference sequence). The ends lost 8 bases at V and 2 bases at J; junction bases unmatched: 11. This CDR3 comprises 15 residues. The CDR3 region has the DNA TGTGCCAGCGGGGGTAGAGACAGGGGACCCTACGAGCAGTACTTC. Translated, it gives CASGGRDRGPYEQYF.

The CDR3 coding sequence is TGTGCCAGCAGCCCCTGGGGCTCGAACACCGGGGAGCTGTTTTTT. Protein product: CASSPWGSNTGELFF. V is TRBV9 and J is TRBJ2-2, with D possibly TRBD1 on 5 matching bases. The CDR3 has 15 residues. Germline CDR1 SGDLS, CDR2 YYNGEE. Trimming shortened V by 4 bases and J by 0 bases, and 10 bases separated the two germline ends. Full variable domain (remainder filled in from reference TRBV9 and TRBJ2-2): DSGVTQTPKHLITATGQRVTLRCSPRSGDLSVYWYQQSLDQGLQFLIQYYNGEERAKGNILERFSAQQFPDLHSELNLSSLELGDSALYFCASSPWGSNTGELFFGEGSRLTVL.

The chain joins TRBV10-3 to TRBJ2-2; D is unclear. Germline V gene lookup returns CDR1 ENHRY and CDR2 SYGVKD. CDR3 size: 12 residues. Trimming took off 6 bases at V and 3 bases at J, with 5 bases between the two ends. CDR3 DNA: TGTGCCATCAGGGCGGACACCGGGGAGCTGTTTTTT. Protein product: CAIRADTGELFF.